This T cell receptor beta chain emerged from a study of T cells expressing NK-cell markers. Study at large: The study drew TCR beta repertoires from sorted CD3+CD56+NKG2C+, CD3+CD56+NKG2C- and CD3+CD56-NKG2C+ T cells.

Per the germline V gene, CDR1 is DFQATT and CDR2 is SNEGSKA (reference sequence). The CDR3 has 15 residues. TCRdb reprocessed the 5' RACE reads and reports one entry per CDR3 protein, with no DNA. This sample's table has some 450,000 distinct CDR3 sequences. Sequences were obtained from blood T cells: a sorted CD56 or NKG2C T cell subset, CD4+ or CD8+ T cells, or bulk PBMC T cells (not recorded which). The origin of this receptor is a woman between 18 and 75 years old in good health. V is TRBV20-1 and J is TRBJ2-2; TCRdb lists TRBD1, though no DNA is available to test this call. CDR3 sequence: CSAPRGEANTGELFF.